The 26 T cell receptor beta chains below were found in one sample sequenced in a study of regulatory T cells in long-lasting Graves disease. Sample time point: persistent/refractory GD, antithyroid drugs over 5 years with positive TRAb. There was RNA extracted from PBMCs, and the TCR library was made from it. The TCR beta library used iRepertoire HTBI primers with Arm-PCR amplification of CDR3. TCRdb analysed the multiplex PCR reads with MiXCR anew, one entry per CDR3 protein. Of around 450,000 distinct CDR3 sequences in the sample, 20% to 25% were seen once. The sample consisted of peripheral blood mononuclear cells (PBMCs), taken when the disease was refractory, from a patient treated with antithyroid drugs. The source of these receptors is a female donor with Graves disease.

The V gene is TRBV6-1, the J gene TRBJ1-3; tentatively, D is TRBD1 (5 bases). Trimming took 6 bases from V and 0 from J, leaving 15 bases between them. The CDR3 loop spans 16 amino acids. Germline V gene sequence: CDR1 MNHNS, CDR2 SASEGT. In DNA, the CDR3 is TGTGCCAGCAGAACTACTGGGGACGGCTCTGGAAACACCATATATTTT. This codes for CASRTTGDGSGNTIYF.

This clonotype occurred a few times. The chain joins TRBV10-2 to TRBJ2-7; 10 bases line up with TRBD1. J was trimmed by 3 bases and V by 9 bases; bases with no gene match: 2. Germline-derived CDR1 and CDR2 are WSHSY and SAAADI. The CDR3 length is 12 residues. CDR3 sequence: CASRTGGYEQYF. CDR3 DNA: TGCGCCAGTCGGACAGGGGGCTACGAGCAGTACTTC.

The V gene is TRBV7-3, the J gene TRBJ2-7, with a possible D match to TRBD1 (6 bases). Trimming stripped 2 bases from V and 4 bases from J, with 12 bases between. Germline V lookup: CDR1 SGHTA, CDR2 FQGTGA. CDR3 size: 14 residues. CDR3 region: CASSLHPGAYEQYF. CDR3 DNA: TGTGCCAGCAGCTTACACCCAGGGGCTTACGAGCAGTACTTC.

The chain has TRBV7-2 and TRBJ2-7; TRBD2 aligns across 7 bases. The CDR3 consists of 15 residues. Germline V gives CDR1 SGHTA, CDR2 FQGNSA. J gave up 0 bases and V 4 bases, and 6 bases lay outside the gene matches. For the CDR3, the DNA is TGTGCCAGCAGCTCGGGTAGCGGGCCCTCCTACGAGCAGTACTTC. It yields the protein CASSSGSGPSYEQYF.

This clonotype was seen many times. V gene TRBV6-1 combines with J gene TRBJ1-6, with a possible D match to TRBD1 (5 bases). The CDR3 contains 14 residues. The V gene's germline CDR1 is MNHNS and CDR2 SASEGT. The V gene lost 11 bases and the J gene lost 7 bases, with 18 bases spanning the gap. CDR3 bases: TGTGCCGCTCAGGGTACTGGTGTGAATTCACCCCTCCACTTT. Protein product: CAAQGTGVNSPLHF.

This clonotype was seen many times. The V gene is TRBV12-3 or TRBV12-4, the J gene TRBJ1-2; possible D gene TRBD1, 6 bases. This CDR3 region has 14 residues. V shed 5 bases and J shed 4 bases, with 14 bases lying between them. Written as DNA, the CDR3 is TGTGCCAGCAGTAGGGGGGACGGCCTCTATGGCTACACCTTC. Its protein product is CASSRGDGLYGYTF.

This clonotype was observed many times. The chain combines TRBV28 with TRBJ2-7; TRBD2 matches 8 bases. The CDR3 spans 13 residues. Germline V CDR1 and CDR2: MDHEN, SYDVKM. J was trimmed by 6 bases and V by 7 bases; bases with no gene match: 8. The CDR3 region is CASTISGTLEQYF. The CDR3, as DNA: TGTGCCAGCACGATTAGCGGGACACTCGAGCAGTACTTC.

This clonotype occurred a few times. The chain uses TRBV6-5 and TRBJ1-5, with D perhaps matching TRBD1 (5 bases). From germline, CDR1 is MNHEY and CDR2 SVGAGI. V was pared by 4 bases and J by 2 bases, with 15 bases between. This CDR3 has 16 amino acids. CDR3 region: CASSLIWGGGNQPQHF. The CDR3 coding sequence is TGTGCCAGCAGTTTGATCTGGGGGGGAGGCAATCAGCCCCAGCATTTT.

The chain employs TRBV5-1 and TRBJ1-1; maybe TRBD1 (6 bases). Deletions cut 4 bases from V and 4 bases from J, with 17 bases between. CDR1 SGHRS and CDR2 YFSETQ come from the germline V gene. This CDR3 comprises 15 residues. The CDR3 loop is CASSPYPGDATEAFF. The CDR3, as DNA: TGCGCCAGCAGCCCCTATCCAGGGGATGCCACTGAAGCTTTCTTT. Together with reference TRBV5-1 and TRBJ1-1, the CDR3 gives the full variable domain: KAGVTQTPRYLIKTRGQQVTLSCSPISGHRSVSWYQQTPGQGLQFLFEYFSETQRNKGNFPGRFSGRQFSNSRSEMNVSTLELGDSALYLCASSPYPGDATEAFFGQGTRLTVV.

V is TRBV12-5 and J is TRBJ2-2; D ambiguous. The CDR3 is 16 amino acids. Germline V gene data show CDR1 as LGHNT and CDR2 as FRNRAP. The ends were cut back, 5 bases at V and 0 bases at J, with 13 bases in the middle. The CDR3 DNA is TGTGCTAGTGGTACTCAATTTGAATCGAACACCGGGGAGCTGTTTTTT. Translating gives CASGTQFESNTGELFF.

This clonotype was found once. This chain connects TRBV3-1 to TRBJ2-2, with 8 bases that match TRBD1. The germline CDR1 and CDR2 sequences are LGHDT and YNNKEL (reference sequence). This CDR3 contains 15 residues. The V and J ends lost 4 bases and 4 bases, in that order; junction bases with no gene match: 5. The CDR3 DNA reads TGTGCCAGCAGCCCTCCGGACAGGGTCACCGGGGAGCTGTTTTTT. Protein: CASSPPDRVTGELFF.

This clonotype was found a few times. The CDR3 here is CASSLAPPWEYPYEQYF. CDR3 DNA: TGTGCCAGCAGCTTAGCCCCCCCATGGGAATACCCCTACGAGCAGTACTTC. This sequence joins TRBV11-2 and TRBJ2-7; D not certain. Germline CDR1 and CDR2: SGHAT and FQNNGV. V was shortened by 1 base and J by 2 bases, with 18 bases between the two germline ends. The CDR3 is 17 residues long.

As for this clonotype: Just one base apart from a much larger clone, this may be a read error. The chain combines TRBV6-1 with TRBJ2-7; the D gene is possibly TRBD1 (6 bases). Germline loops: CDR1 MNHNS, CDR2 SASEGT. This CDR3 has 13 amino acids. V shed 10 bases and J shed 0 bases, with 13 bases lying between them. The DNA for the CDR3 is TGTGCCACAACCCCGGGACACTCCTACGAGCAGTACTTC. This gives the protein CATTPGHSYEQYF.

In this sample, this clonotype turned up many times. The J gene is TRBJ1-5, the V gene TRBV6-1; a weak D match, TRBD1 (5 bases). Germline CDR1 reads MNHNS; CDR2 reads SASEGT. The CDR3 loop spans 17 amino acids. V lost 5 bases, J lost 4 bases, and 21 bases lay in between. The CDR3 DNA reads as TGTGCCAGCAGTCCGATCCCAAAAAACGCAGGGAATCAGCCCCAGCATTTT. This translates into CASSPIPKNAGNQPQHF.

The V call is TRBV6-1, the J call TRBJ1-4, with a tentative D call TRBD1 (5 bases). CDR3 length: 15 amino acids. Germline values: CDR1 MNHNS, CDR2 SASEGT. V lost 7 bases and J lost 4, with 16 bases in between. DNA for the CDR3: TGTGCCAGCATTTTTAAGGGGTCGGATAATGAAAAACTGTTTTTT. It codes for CASIFKGSDNEKLFF.

The gene calls are TRBV9 and TRBJ1-1; D might be TRBD1 (5 bases). From germline, CDR1 is SGDLS and CDR2 YYNGEE. The CDR3 has 16 amino acids. Deletions cut 3 bases from V and 7 bases from J, with 22 bases between. The CDR3 DNA reads as TGTGCCAGCAGCGGGGGTGGGGATCCCAGGGCGCTTGAAGCTTTCTTT. Its translation is CASSGGGDPRALEAFF.

This clonotype has a count of ten or more. The genes are TRBV6-2 or TRBV6-3 and TRBJ1-1; no reliable D call. Trimming took off 6 bases at V and 8 bases at J, with 10 bases between the two ends. The CDR3 has 11 residues. From germline, CDR1 is MNHEY and CDR2 SVGEGT. The chain's CDR3 is CASRGSIEAFF. The CDR3 region has the DNA TGTGCCAGCAGAGGATCGATAGAAGCTTTCTTT.

In its sample, this clonotype was seen many times. The chain couples TRBV19 to TRBJ1-1, with D uncertain. Trimming pared 5 bases from V and 4 bases from J, leaving 8 bases between. Germline CDR1 and CDR2: LNHDA and SQIVND (reference sequence). The CDR3 extends over 12 amino acids. CDR3 region: CASSQVGTEAFF. The CDR3 nucleotides read TGTGCCAGTAGTCAAGTGGGCACTGAAGCTTTCTTT.

The V gene is TRBV29-1, the J gene TRBJ1-1; no clear D. CDR3 length equals 15 residues. The V gene lost 7 bases and the J gene lost 0 bases, with 18 bases spanning the gap. Germline CDR1 reads SQVTM; CDR2 reads ANQGSEA. The CDR3 DNA reads as TGCAGCGCTACACCTCGAGCAGCGATGAACACTGAAGCTTTCTTT. Translating it yields CSATPRAAMNTEAFF.

This clonotype was counted ten times or more. The chain has TRBV28 and TRBJ2-7; TRBD2 agrees at 7 bases. Germline V gives CDR1 MDHEN, CDR2 SYDVKM. V trimming: 7 bases; J trimming: 4 bases; junction bases outside the gene matches: 19. The CDR3 sequence is 17 residues long. As DNA, the CDR3 is TGTGCCAGCACCTCCCCCGCGGGGCAGGGAGGGATTTACGAGCAGTACTTC. This translates into CASTSPAGQGGIYEQYF.

This clonotype showed up just a few times. J is TRBJ2-7 and V is TRBV6-1; 10 bases align to TRBD1. Germline CDR1 and CDR2: MNHNS and SASEGT. This CDR3 has 15 residues. V was clipped by 7 bases and J by 5 bases; unmatched bases: 11. In DNA, the CDR3 is TGTGCCAGCACTACTTTAGGGACAGGGGTACACGAGCAGTACTTC. This translates into CASTTLGTGVHEQYF.

Here the CDR3 reads CASSPQPGLASYEQYF. As DNA, the CDR3 is TGCGCCAGCAGCCCACAACCGGGACTAGCCTCCTACGAGCAGTACTTC. The chain recombines TRBV4-1 with TRBJ2-7; 9 bases fit TRBD2. This CDR3 region has 16 residues. V lost 4 bases to trimming and J lost 0 bases; unmatched junction nucleotides: 7. Germline CDR1 and CDR2: MGHRA and YSYEKL.

In this sample, this clonotype turned up many times. The chain employs TRBV28 and TRBJ2-7; TRBD2 matches 8 bases. V lost 5 bases, J lost 5 bases, and 11 bases stayed unmatched. Germline assignment: CDR1 MDHEN and CDR2 SYDVKM. The CDR3 is made up of 15 amino acids. The CDR3 sequence is CASSSGQRELDEQYF. DNA of the CDR3: TGTGCCAGCAGTAGCGGTCAGCGGGAGCTCGACGAGCAGTACTTC. The complete variable domain, with remaining parts taken from reference TRBV28 and TRBJ2-7, reads DVKVTQSSRYLVKRTGEKVFLECVQDMDHENMFWYRQDPGLGLRLIYFSYDVKMKEKGDIPEGYSVSREKKERFSLILESASTNQTSMYLCASSSGQRELDEQYFGPGTRLTVT.

This clonotype showed up many times. The genes are TRBV10-3 and TRBJ1-1; 8 nucleotides align to TRBD1. The germline V gene encodes CDR1 ENHRY and CDR2 SYGVKD. This CDR3 spans 13 amino acids. Losses at the gene ends were 5 bases for V and 4 bases for J; bases not matched to a gene: 3. In nucleotides, the CDR3 is TGTGCCATCAGTACAGGGGGTGGCACTGAAGCTTTCTTT. The encoded protein is CAISTGGGTEAFF.

This clonotype was counted only a few times. The chain uses TRBV4-1 and TRBJ2-2; D not certain. Germline CDR1 and CDR2: MGHRA and YSYEKL. The CDR3 totals 15 residues. Trimming stripped 1 base from V and 2 bases from J, with 8 bases between. This CDR3 reads CASSQAAGNTGELFF. CDR3 nucleotides: TGCGCCAGCAGCCAAGCGGCCGGAAACACCGGGGAGCTGTTTTTT.

This clonotype was counted between two and nine times. The CDR3 loop reads CATSLTGDTGELFF. CDR3 coding DNA: TGTGCCACCAGCCTGACAGGGGACACCGGGGAGCTGTTTTTT. V is TRBV15 and J is TRBJ2-2; TRBD1 matches 8 bases. The germline gives CDR1 LNHNV, CDR2 YYDKDF (reference sequence). The CDR3 is 14 amino acids. After removal of 5 bases from V and 3 bases from J, the junction contained 2 bases not matched to a gene. Using reference TRBV15 and TRBJ2-2 for the parts outside the CDR3, the full variable domain is DAMVIQNPRYQVTQFGKPVTLSCSQTLNHNVMYWYQQKSSQAPKLLFHYYDKDFNNEADTPDNFQSRRPNTSFCFLDIRSPGLGDTAMYLCATSLTGDTGELFFGEGSRLTVL.